These 8 T cell receptor beta chains share one sample of origin, sequenced in a study of T-cell memory formation after mild COVID-19 (dated by TCRdb to the early 2020s). The protocol used for the library was 5' RACE. Reads for this sample came from an Illumina NovaSeq 6000. Clones were called with MiXCR by TCRdb after fastp trimmed the public reads at Q25, and only in-frame beta chains were retained. Records with the same CDR3 protein are collapsed into one entry carrying the most frequent genes and DNA. For this sample the table gives under 300,000 distinct CDR3 sequences, of which around a tenth were detected only once. Clones ranked in the top ten supply around a fifth of the sample. The sequenced sample was PBMCs or a T cell subset sorted from them (not recorded which). These receptors all come from a man aged 18 to 29 who had mild COVID-19 (a few samples of this study predate the infection). The sample titles of this study are shuffled in the database, so cell type and time point are left out; the donor was told from shared clones.

There are many counts of this clonotype. The V call is TRBV12-3 or TRBV12-4, the J call TRBJ1-3; 10 bases agree with TRBD1. CDR3 size: 16 residues. Losses at the gene ends were 5 bases for V and 5 bases for J; bases not matched to a gene: 9. CDR3 loop: CASSGDRGNLRNTIYF. CDR3 nucleotide sequence: TGTGCCAGCAGTGGGGACAGGGGTAATTTGAGAAACACCATATATTTT.

Many counts were recorded for this clonotype. Written as DNA, the CDR3 is TGTGCCAGCAGCCCCTCGGGTAGCACAGATACGCAGTATTTT. Translation gives CASSPSGSTDTQYF. The genes are TRBV7-2 and TRBJ2-3; D is uncertain. The germline V gene encodes CDR1 SGHTA and CDR2 FQGNSA. This CDR3 region has 14 residues. V was trimmed by 5 bases and J by 0 bases, leaving 9 bases between them.

This clonotype was detected a few times. The chain uses TRBV3-1 and TRBJ2-7; TRBD2 is a possible D gene (5 bases). The length of the CDR3 is 16 residues. V dropped 1 base and J dropped 3 bases, with 16 bases sitting between them. The V gene's germline CDR1 is LGHDT and CDR2 YNNKEL (reference sequence). The CDR3 sequence is CASSQVSVSGSYEQYF. The CDR3 region has the DNA TGTGCCAGCAGCCAAGTTAGCGTTTCGGGGAGCTACGAGCAGTACTTC.

The chain employs TRBV7-3 and TRBJ2-1; weak D call: TRBD2 (6 bases). CDR1 SGHTA and CDR2 FQGTGA come from the germline V gene. The CDR3 consists of 13 residues. The V and J ends lost 2 bases and 14 bases respectively, with 16 bases between them. CDR3 in DNA: TGTGCCAGCAGCTTATCGCCGGGGGAGCATGAGTTCTTC. It yields the protein CASSLSPGEHEFF.

This clonotype came up a few times. The chain recombines TRBV18 with TRBJ1-5; no firm D call. The germline V and J ends were trimmed by 3 bases and 0 bases, with 6 bases remaining between them. Germline V CDR1 and CDR2: KGHSH, LQKENI. The CDR3 runs to 14 residues. CDR3 amino acids: CASSPTYSNQPQHF. The CDR3 nucleotides read TGTGCCAGCTCACCGACCTATAGCAATCAGCCCCAGCATTTT.

This clonotype occurred a few times. This chain connects TRBV10-3 to TRBJ2-5; D is ambiguous. Germline lookup yields CDR1 ENHRY and CDR2 SYGVKD. Deletions cut 0 bases from V and 5 bases from J, with 4 bases between. This CDR3 comprises 12 residues. CDR3 nucleotides: TGTGCCATCAGTGAGTCATCGGAGACCCAGTACTTC. Translation gives CAISESSETQYF.

This clonotype was observed at least ten times. The chain couples TRBV5-1 to TRBJ2-7; 8 bases agree with TRBD1. The CDR3 loop spans 13 amino acids. Germline V gives CDR1 SGHRS, CDR2 YFSETQ. Trimming cost V 7 bases and J 2 bases; bases outside gene matches: 5. CDR3 sequence (DNA): TGCGCCAGCGGGTCGACAGGGGCCTACGAGCAGTACTTC. Its protein product is CASGSTGAYEQYF.

This clonotype was seen ten or more times. The chain is built from TRBV11-2 and TRBJ2-5; TRBD2 is a possible D gene (5 bases). This CDR3 region has 16 residues. CDR1 is SGHAT, CDR2 FQNNGV, per germline. Trimming pared 1 base from V and 2 bases from J, leaving 14 bases between. The CDR3: CASSLVRLSGQETQYF. The CDR3 coding sequence is TGTGCCAGCAGCTTAGTAAGACTATCGGGGCAAGAGACCCAGTACTTC.